These 17 T cell receptor beta chains were sequenced from one sample in a study of blood T cell repertoires in COVID-19. Libraries were prepared by immunoSEQ multiplex PCR; TCRdb keeps only in-frame clonotypes and omits some of them. The top ten hold around 19% of the sample, which has under 150,000 clones, around 89% seen once. Input material: peripheral blood. These receptors were collected from a middle-aged man with active or convalescent COVID-19.

This clone has just a few counts. The gene calls are TRBV4-1 and TRBJ1-5; 8 bases map to TRBD1. The CDR3 sequence is 15 residues long. In germline, CDR1 is MGHRA, CDR2 YSYEKL. The trim removed 4 bases at V and 5 bases at J, leaving 7 bases unmatched. CDR3 loop: CASSLARGPDQPQHF. The DNA for the CDR3 is TGCGCCAGCAGCCTCGCCAGGGGGCCGGATCAGCCCCAGCATTTT.

The rearrangement uses TRBV2 and TRBJ1-2, with D perhaps matching TRBD1 (5 bases). The CDR3 length is 15 residues. Trimming pared 2 bases from V and 5 bases from J, leaving 15 bases between. Looked up from germline, CDR1 is SNHLY and CDR2 is FYNNEI. CDR3 protein: CASSENGLAGYGYTF. CDR3 bases: TGTGCCAGCAGTGAAAATGGCTTGGCAGGGTATGGCTACACCTTC.

This chain uses TRBV7-6 with TRBJ2-7; 7 bases align to TRBD1. The germline CDR1 and CDR2 sequences are SGHVS and FNYEAQ. CDR3 length: 14 residues. Trimming at V came to 1 base and at J to 7 bases, leaving 7 bases not matched to a gene. The CDR3 DNA is TGTGCCAGCAGCTTAGGAGGGGGCGGGTTAGAGCAGTACTTC. As protein: CASSLGGGGLEQYF.

The chain joins TRBV6-5 to TRBJ2-2; 11 bases align to TRBD1. The CDR3 contains 16 residues. The V and J ends lost 2 bases and 7 bases, in that order; junction bases with no gene match: 6. Per germline, CDR1 MNHEY and CDR2 SVGAGI. CDR3 in amino acids: CASSYRGTGGDGELFF. The CDR3 DNA follows: TGTGCCAGCAGTTACCGAGGGACAGGGGGGGACGGGGAGCTGTTTTTT.

This chain uses TRBV4-2 with TRBJ2-3; D gene unclear. V lost 0 bases and J lost 5, with 6 bases in between. The CDR3 spans 13 residues. In germline, CDR1 is LGHNA, CDR2 YNFKEQ. DNA of the CDR3: TGTGCCAGCAGCCAAGATCATTTAGATACGCAGTATTTT. This codes for CASSQDHLDTQYF.

The chain has TRBV7-6 and TRBJ2-3, with a tentative D call TRBD2 (5 bases). Trimming shortened V by 0 bases and J by 6 bases, and 7 bases separated the two germline ends. The length of the CDR3 is 13 residues. Germline V gives CDR1 SGHVS, CDR2 FNYEAQ. The CDR3 reads CASSLAGGDTQYF. The CDR3 coding sequence is TGTGCCAGCAGCTTAGCAGGCGGGGATACGCAGTATTTT.

DNA for the CDR3: TGTGCTAGTGGTTGGGGACAAAGCCTCACAGATACGCAGTATTTT. Encoded protein: CASGWGQSLTDTQYF. The V call is TRBV12-5, the J call TRBJ2-3, with a tentative D call TRBD1 (6 bases). CDR3 length: 15 amino acids. CDR1 is LGHNT and CDR2 is FRNRAP in the germline V gene. The V gene lost 4 bases and the J gene lost 2 bases, with 13 bases spanning the gap.

V gene TRBV12-3 or TRBV12-4 combines with J gene TRBJ1-1; no firm D call. The CDR3 loop spans 12 amino acids. V lost 7 bases, J lost 6 bases, and 12 bases lay in between. Written as DNA, the CDR3 is TGTGCCAGCAAAAACGGGAGATCTGAAGCTTTCTTT. Translating gives CASKNGRSEAFF.

The chain employs TRBV28 and TRBJ2-1; 8 bases map to TRBD2. Germline CDR1 and CDR2: MDHEN and SYDVKM. V shed 7 bases and J 6 bases; nucleotides not matched to a gene: 11. This CDR3 is built from 15 residues. The CDR3 sequence: CASKSGAGALNEQFF. The CDR3 region has the DNA TGTGCCAGCAAGTCTGGAGCGGGAGCCCTCAATGAGCAGTTCTTC.

The chain carries TRBV5-1 and TRBJ2-1; TRBD2 agrees at 7 bases. The CDR3 is 16 amino acids. Trimming at V came to 0 bases and at J to 0 bases, leaving 3 bases not matched to a gene. The germline V gene has CDR1 SGHRS and CDR2 YFSETQ. CDR3 amino acids: CASSLVVAGSYNEQFF. As DNA, the CDR3 is TGCGCCAGCAGCTTGGTGGTAGCGGGCTCCTACAATGAGCAGTTCTTC. Supplemented by reference TRBV5-1 and TRBJ2-1, the full variable domain reads KAGVTQTPRYLIKTRGQQVTLSCSPISGHRSVSWYQQTPGQGLQFLFEYFSETQRNKGNFPGRFSGRQFSNSRSEMNVSTLELGDSALYLCASSLVVAGSYNEQFFGPGTRLTVL.

The V and J genes are TRBV19 and TRBJ2-7, with D tentatively TRBD1 (6 bases). This CDR3 spans 14 amino acids. V was trimmed by 4 bases and J by 2 bases, leaving 12 bases between them. CDR1 LNHDA and CDR2 SQIVND come from the germline V gene (reference sequence). The CDR3 sequence: CASSTPHRAYEQYF. The CDR3 region has the DNA TGTGCCAGTAGTACTCCGCACAGGGCCTACGAGCAGTACTTC.

The rearrangement joins TRBV30 to TRBJ1-6; 9 bases match TRBD1. V was pared by 0 bases and J by 14 bases, with 8 bases of the junction left unmatched. Germline V gene lookup returns CDR1 GTSNPN and CDR2 SVGIG (reference sequence). CDR3 size: 14 residues. The chain's CDR3 is CAWSVGQGLGSLHF. The CDR3 DNA reads as TGTGCCTGGAGTGTAGGACAGGGGCTGGGGTCCCTCCACTTT.

The J gene is TRBJ2-3, the V gene TRBV6-2 or TRBV6-3, with D perhaps TRBD1 (5 bases). Trimming took 2 bases from V and 0 from J, leaving 12 bases between them. The CDR3 spans 16 residues. Per the germline V gene, CDR1 is MNHEY and CDR2 is SVGEGT. The CDR3 is CASSYARTPSTDTQYF. The CDR3 DNA reads as TGTGCCAGCAGTTACGCGAGGACACCCAGCACAGATACGCAGTATTTT.

The chain links TRBV6-5 to TRBJ2-1; D unresolved. Trimming removed 4 bases from V and 10 bases from J, with 11 bases in between. Germline CDR1 and CDR2: MNHEY and SVGAGI. The CDR3 spans 12 residues. For the CDR3, the DNA is TGTGCCAGCAGTTTGCCCGAGGTCGAGCAGTTCTTC. It encodes CASSLPEVEQFF.

The chain uses TRBV18 and TRBJ1-1, with D hard to call. The CDR3 loop spans 14 amino acids. Germline V gene data show CDR1 as KGHSH and CDR2 as LQKENI. Trimming took 3 bases from V and 11 from J, leaving 19 bases between them. This CDR3 is CASSPNHSPPAAFF. CDR3 nucleotides: TGTGCCAGCTCACCGAATCACAGCCCCCCGGCGGCTTTCTTT.

V gene TRBV28 combines with J gene TRBJ2-5; 7 bases line up with TRBD1. V shed 3 bases, J shed 2 bases, and the junction held 9 bases outside the gene matches. Germline V gives CDR1 MDHEN, CDR2 SYDVKM. This CDR3 region has 16 residues. CDR3 bases: TGTGCCAGCAGTTTTCTCCGACAGGGTGGGCAAGAGACCCAGTACTTC. This codes for CASSFLRQGGQETQYF.

The chain combines TRBV6-2 or TRBV6-3 with TRBJ2-5, with TRBD2 matching 9 bases. V lost 0 bases and J lost 5; bases outside the gene matches: 4. The CDR3 totals 15 residues. Germline V lookup: CDR1 MNHEY, CDR2 SVGEGT. The CDR3 DNA follows: TGTGCCAGCAGTTACTCGGGACTAGCCGCGGAGACCCAGTACTTC. The encoded protein is CASSYSGLAAETQYF.